The 20 T cell receptor beta chains below were found in one sample sequenced in a study of blood T cell repertoires in COVID-19. Assay used: immunoSEQ multiplex PCR; TCRdb lists only in-frame clones, some missing. The repertoire consists of about 150,000 clones, with 84% occurring once and the leading ten covering roughly 34%. The source material was peripheral blood. The origin of the receptors is a human donor in a cohort sampled during active COVID-19.

This clone was seen just once. The rearrangement uses TRBV28 and TRBJ2-5; 13 bases agree with TRBD2. This CDR3 is 16 amino acids long. V shed 2 bases and J 5 bases; nucleotides not matched to a gene: 5. Per germline, CDR1 MDHEN and CDR2 SYDVKM. In nucleotides, the CDR3 is TGTGCCAGCAGTTTAACTAGCGGGGGGGTCGGGGAGACCCAGTACTTC. This codes for CASSLTSGGVGETQYF.

This chain uses TRBV7-9 with TRBJ2-1; 9 bases are a match to TRBD1. CDR1 SEHNR and CDR2 FQNEAQ come from the germline V gene (reference sequence). Trimming removed 1 base from V and 7 bases from J; junction bases left unmatched: 5. This CDR3 region has 15 residues. CDR3 in amino acids: CASSLGGTGTNEQFF. DNA of the CDR3: TGTGCCAGCAGCTTAGGAGGGACAGGGACGAATGAGCAGTTCTTC.

This chain links TRBV6-5 with TRBJ1-2; D perhaps matches TRBD1 (6 bases). CDR1 is MNHEY, CDR2 SVGAGI, per germline. The V end lost 2 bases, the J end lost 6 bases, and 13 bases lay between the germline ends. The CDR3 contains 14 residues. CDR3 nucleotides: TGTGCCAGCAGTTACGACAGGATGCTGAATGGCTACACCTTC. Protein: CASSYDRMLNGYTF.

This chain uses TRBV11-3 with TRBJ1-1; no reliable D call. This CDR3 contains 13 residues. Per the germline V gene, CDR1 is SGHNT and CDR2 is YENEEA. Trimming cost V 5 bases and J 3 bases, with 10 bases left between them. DNA for the CDR3: TGTGCCAGCAGCATTGGCCACGACACTGAAGCTTTCTTT. Translating it yields CASSIGHDTEAFF.

The gene calls are TRBV9 and TRBJ2-7, with D perhaps matching TRBD2 (6 bases). The length of the CDR3 is 16 residues. Looked up from germline, CDR1 is SGDLS and CDR2 is YYNGEE. The V end was cut by 4 bases, the J end by 1 base, with 18 bases between. DNA of the CDR3: TGTGCCAGCAGCCCTACGGGGCGGGGCCTTTCCTACGAGCAGTACTTC. Translation: CASSPTGRGLSYEQYF.

The rearrangement joins TRBV12-3 or TRBV12-4 to TRBJ2-3, with unresolved D. V was clipped by 4 bases and J by 14 bases, with 19 bases between them. This CDR3 comprises 13 residues. CDR3: CASSSRGDSSRYF. As DNA, the CDR3 is TGTGCCAGCAGTTCTCGCGGAGACTCTTCCAGGTATTTT.

This chain uses TRBV7-9 with TRBJ2-5, with 14 bases aligning to TRBD2. CDR3 length: 15 amino acids. Germline CDR1 and CDR2: SEHNR and FQNEAQ (reference sequence). The junction had 0 bases not matched to a gene; V was cut back by 1 base and J by 5 bases. CDR3 coding DNA: TGTGCCAGCAGCTTAGGGACTAGCGGGGGGGAGACCCAGTACTTC. As protein: CASSLGTSGGETQYF. Looking up the rest from reference TRBV7-9 and TRBJ2-5 gives the full variable domain: DTGVSQNPRHKITKRGQNVTFRCDPISEHNRLYWYRQTLGQGPEFLTYFQNEAQLEKSRLLSDRFSAERPKGSFSTLEIQRTEQGDSAMYLCASSLGTSGGETQYFGPGTRLLVL.

The CDR3: CASSSRPGLANEQFF. In nucleotides, the CDR3 is TGTGCCAGCAGCTCCCGACCGGGACTCGCCAATGAGCAGTTCTTC. The chain carries TRBV7-2 and TRBJ2-1, with D maybe TRBD2 (6 bases). In germline, CDR1 is SGHTA, CDR2 FQGNSA. V dropped 4 bases and J dropped 6 bases, with 16 bases sitting between them. This CDR3 comprises 15 residues.

Comment on this clone: Mismatch with germline at one junction end may stem from a read error. The V gene is TRBV7-2, the J gene TRBJ2-1; TRBD2 agrees at 8 bases. This CDR3 comprises 13 residues. Germline-derived CDR1 and CDR2 are SGHTA and FQGNSA. The CDR3 spells CASYGQSGGPPVF. CDR3 bases: TGTGCCAGCTACGGACAGAGCGGGGGCCCCCCGGTCTTC.

The rearrangement joins TRBV2 to TRBJ1-5; 8 positions agree with TRBD1. Per germline, CDR1 SNHLY and CDR2 FYNNEI. The CDR3 is 14 residues long. V gave up 7 bases and J gave up 6 bases; unmatched junction bases: 8. CDR3 loop: CASNEDRARQPQHF. In nucleotides, the CDR3 is TGTGCCAGCAATGAGGACAGGGCCCGTCAGCCCCAGCATTTT.

The chain combines TRBV7-2 with TRBJ2-2; 10 bases are a match to TRBD2. This CDR3 is built from 16 residues. Germline values: CDR1 SGHTA, CDR2 FQGNSA. V lost 5 bases, J lost 8 bases, and 11 bases stayed unmatched. The CDR3 DNA reads as TGTGCCAGCAGCCCGACCCCGGGACTAGCGAGGGGGGAGCTGTTTTTT. Residues: CASSPTPGLARGELFF.

The chain is built from TRBV18 and TRBJ1-1; 7 positions agree with TRBD1. Per germline, CDR1 KGHSH and CDR2 LQKENI. The V segment lost 3 bases and the J segment 3 bases; nucleotides outside the gene matches: 7. The length of the CDR3 is 15 residues. The CDR3 spells CASSPVRGPDTEAFF. The CDR3 DNA is TGTGCCAGCTCACCTGTTAGGGGGCCGGACACTGAAGCTTTCTTT.

J is TRBJ1-5 and V is TRBV7-2, with D maybe TRBD1 (6 bases). The CDR3 length is 15 residues. Between the trimmed V and J ends, which lost 4 bases and 0 bases, there was a span of 10 bases. The germline gives CDR1 SGHTA, CDR2 FQGNSA. The CDR3 is CASSSQGNSNQPQHF. For the CDR3, the DNA is TGTGCCAGCAGCTCCCAGGGGAATAGCAATCAGCCCCAGCATTTT. Full variable domain (outside the CDR3, taken from reference TRBV7-2 and TRBJ1-5): GAGVSQSPSNKVTEKGKDVELRCDPISGHTALYWYRQSLGQGLEFLIYFQGNSAPDKSGLPSDRFSAERTGGSVSTLTIQRTQQEDSAVYLCASSSQGNSNQPQHFGDGTRLSIL.

The chain employs TRBV5-6 and TRBJ2-1, with TRBD1 matching over 9 bases. The CDR3 loop spans 14 amino acids. CDR1 is SGHDT, CDR2 YYEEEE, per germline. Trimming at V came to 0 bases and at J to 10 bases, leaving 5 bases not matched to a gene. The CDR3: CASSLVDRGGEQFF. The CDR3 DNA follows: TGTGCCAGCAGCTTGGTGGACAGGGGTGGGGAGCAGTTCTTC.

The chain uses TRBV9 and TRBJ1-2; D is perhaps TRBD1 (5 bases). V gave up 0 bases and J gave up 3 bases, with 9 bases separating them. The CDR3 contains 14 residues. Germline V gene lookup returns CDR1 SGDLS and CDR2 YYNGEE. As DNA, the CDR3 is TGTGCCAGCAGCGTAGGGGGGGTCGACTATGGCTACACCTTC. Protein: CASSVGGVDYGYTF. The entire variable domain, with the rest obtained from reference TRBV9 and TRBJ1-2, is as follows: DSGVTQTPKHLITATGQRVTLRCSPRSGDLSVYWYQQSLDQGLQFLIQYYNGEERAKGNILERFSAQQFPDLHSELNLSSLELGDSALYFCASSVGGVDYGYTFGSGTRLTVV.

The chain recombines TRBV7-8 with TRBJ2-1; a possible D gene is TRBD2 (6 bases). The CDR3 totals 16 residues. Germline assignment: CDR1 SGHVS and CDR2 FQNEAQ. The V gene lost 7 bases and the J gene lost 2 bases, with 18 bases spanning the gap. CDR3: CASTAGMGGTYNEQFF. Written as DNA, the CDR3 is TGTGCCAGCACCGCTGGGATGGGGGGAACCTACAATGAGCAGTTCTTC. Full variable domain (rest looked up from reference TRBV7-8 and TRBJ2-1): GAGVSQSPRYKVAKRGQDVALRCDPISGHVSLFWYQQALGQGPEFLTYFQNEAQLDKSGLPSDRFFAERPEGSVSTLKIQRTQQEDSAVYLCASTAGMGGTYNEQFFGPGTRLTVL.

The chain's CDR3 is CASSLPGDEQFF. Written as DNA, the CDR3 is TGCGCCAGCAGCTTGCCGGGTGATGAGCAGTTCTTC. The J gene is TRBJ2-1, the V gene TRBV5-1; D is unresolved. Trimming left V 1 base short and J 8 bases short, with 7 bases between. CDR3 length: 12 residues. In germline, CDR1 is SGHRS, CDR2 YFSETQ.

The V call is TRBV28, the J call TRBJ1-3, with D unclear. The CDR3 spans 14 residues. V shed 6 bases and J shed 0 bases, with 9 bases lying between them. Germline assignment: CDR1 MDHEN and CDR2 SYDVKM. DNA for the CDR3: TGTGCCAGCAGGAGCGTTAACTCTGGAAACACCATATATTTT. Translating gives CASRSVNSGNTIYF.

The genes are TRBV7-9 and TRBJ1-5; a weak D match, TRBD1 (5 bases). The V gene's germline CDR1 is SEHNR and CDR2 FQNEAQ (reference sequence). The length of the CDR3 is 13 residues. V lost 6 bases and J 4 bases, leaving 10 bases between the germline ends. The CDR3 DNA reads as TGTGCCAGCAGTCCCGGGGGAAATCAGCCCCAGCATTTT. Its translation is CASSPGGNQPQHF.

The chain has TRBV5-1 and TRBJ2-2; 7 nucleotides align to TRBD1. Looked up from germline, CDR1 is SGHRS and CDR2 is YFSETQ. The CDR3 runs to 15 residues. The trim removed 7 bases at V and 0 bases at J, leaving 6 bases unmatched. CDR3 protein: CASALQGANTGELFF. The CDR3, as DNA: TGCGCCAGCGCTCTGCAGGGGGCGAACACCGGGGAGCTGTTTTTT.